A selection of T cell receptor beta chains follows, all from one sample in a study of CD8 T cells in ankylosing spondylitis. TCRdb re-analysed the 5' RACE reads in MiXCR, keeping a single row per CDR3 protein. This table has 100,000 to 150,000 distinct CDR3 sequences, approximately 9.9% appearing once. Sequencing input: blood, either unsorted or a sorted T cell fraction (not recorded which). Receptors were obtained from a male donor with ankylosing spondylitis or in good health (not recorded which). Each CDR3 is given without its conserved first and last residue.

v_gene: TRBV12-3/TRBV12-4; CDR3aa: ASSPGLAGINSYEQF
v_gene: TRBV18; CDR3aa: ASSGTGTGNQPQH
v_gene: TRBV5-1; CDR3aa: ASSSGQGATDTQY
v_gene: TRBV29-1; CDR3aa: SVELDTAYNEQF
v_gene: TRBV29-1; CDR3aa: SGGRWSSESSYNEQF
v_gene: TRBV7-2; CDR3aa: ASSPQGGGYEQF
v_gene: TRBV14; CDR3aa: ASSSRDAGYQSGANVLT
v_gene: TRBV5-1; CDR3aa: ASSQKLGLENTEAF
v_gene: TRBV19; CDR3aa: ASSTGQRNTGELF
v_gene: TRBV5-1; CDR3aa: ASSLEGPPDTQY
v_gene: TRBV29-1; CDR3aa: SDRQGQETQY
v_gene: TRBV7-2; CDR3aa: ASSLQRGAYEQY
v_gene: TRBV20-1; CDR3aa: SLLGQAGNSPLH
v_gene: TRBV20-1; CDR3aa: SARAGINSPLH
v_gene: TRBV12-3/TRBV12-4; CDR3aa: ASSFQTTAGTGNTIY
v_gene: TRBV5-1; CDR3aa: ASSLELRGNYGYT
v_gene: TRBV4-3; CDR3aa: ASSRERTGPYEQY
v_gene: TRBV5-1; CDR3aa: ASSPGGGAGAFYEQY
v_gene: TRBV7-2; CDR3aa: ASSVALAGGNEQF
v_gene: TRBV20-1; CDR3aa: SASDGQTPPNPNVLT
v_gene: TRBV29-1; CDR3aa: SARDTGELF
v_gene: TRBV6-1; CDR3aa: ASSPPRRRGRMDTQY
v_gene: TRBV5-1; CDR3aa: ASSELAGVRNEQY
v_gene: TRBV5-1; CDR3aa: ASSLEGDLSTDTQY
v_gene: TRBV4-3; CDR3aa: ASSQGRNSYEQY
v_gene: TRBV20-1; CDR3aa: SAVGTATTETQY
v_gene: TRBV4-2; CDR3aa: ASSDGATYNSPLH
v_gene: TRBV6-1; CDR3aa: ASSPRGGPADTQY
v_gene: TRBV4-2; CDR3aa: ASSQGGTIYEQY
v_gene: TRBV11-2; CDR3aa: ASSNSGRAGDTQY
v_gene: TRBV6-2/TRBV6-3; CDR3aa: ASNTGNQPQH
v_gene: TRBV7-9; CDR3aa: ASSLDGLVNEQF
v_gene: TRBV14; CDR3aa: ASSRGQLQETQY
v_gene: TRBV25-1; CDR3aa: ASSESQVNEQF
v_gene: TRBV18; CDR3aa: ASSNTGWEYAYNEQF